One and the same sample provided the 31 T cell receptor beta chains below, sequenced in a study of spatial heterogeneity in lung cancer. Study-level findings and limits: Tumor mutation count correlated with how many alpha and beta TCRs expanded intratumorally.

TCRdb redid the calling of the 5' RACE reads with MiXCR, one entry per CDR3 protein. The repertoire holds over 10,000 distinct CDR3 sequences, with less than 6.5% as singletons. Time point in this sample: sample taken at primary tumor resection. No antigen has been assigned to these receptors. This sample comprised lung tumor tissue, obtained at surgery. The source is a female donor with early-stage non-small cell lung cancer.

By sample share, this clonotype is medium-sized. Because the library targeted alpha chains, this beta chain is an off-target read whose size means little. The chain has TRBV7-2 and TRBJ1-5, with D uncertain. Germline V lookup: CDR1 SGHTA, CDR2 FQGNSA. The CDR3 loop spans 13 amino acids. V lost 6 bases, J lost 9 bases, and 15 bases lay in between. CDR3 protein: CASSWTGDRPQHF. CDR3 in DNA: TGTGCCAGCAGTTGGACTGGGGATCGGCCCCAGCATTTT.

Ten or more counts support this clonotype. This beta chain is a stray sequence in a library constructed for alpha chains; its clone size is not meaningful. The chain links TRBV19 to TRBJ1-2; tentatively, D is TRBD1 (5 bases). The CDR3 runs to 14 residues. The ends were cut back, 5 bases at V and 7 bases at J, with 17 bases in the middle. The germline CDR1 and CDR2 sequences are LNHDA and SQIVND (reference sequence). CDR3 in DNA: TGTGCCAGTAGTTTTGAAGGGGCAAGCTTTGGCTACACCTTC. Protein product: CASSFEGASFGYTF.

This clonotype occurred many times. In a library made to pick up alpha chains, this beta chain is a stray read with a size that means little. V and J are TRBV12-3 or TRBV12-4 and TRBJ1-1, with 8 bases lining up with TRBD1. This CDR3 is built from 14 residues. The V segment lost 6 bases and the J segment 4 bases; nucleotides outside the gene matches: 7. The CDR3 loop reads CASRRTGGGTEAFF. DNA for the CDR3: TGTGCCAGCAGGCGTACAGGGGGAGGCACTGAAGCTTTCTTT.

This clonotype has ten or more counts. In a library made to pick up alpha chains, this beta chain is a stray read with a size that means little. The genes are TRBV7-6 and TRBJ2-7; TRBD2 is a possible D gene (5 bases). The germline V gene has CDR1 SGHVS and CDR2 FNYEAQ. CDR3 length equals 15 residues. Trimming stripped 6 bases from V and 6 bases from J, with 21 bases between. The CDR3 region has the DNA TGTGCCAGCAGTCGCGGACCGACCCTAGCTGGCGAGCAGTACTTC. It encodes CASSRGPTLAGEQYF.

This clonotype showed up many times. This beta chain is off target for a library built for alpha chains, so its abundance means little. This chain joins TRBV5-5 and TRBJ2-2; D is unresolved. V lost 4 bases, J lost 5 bases, and 9 bases lay in between. The CDR3 has 13 residues. CDR1 and CDR2 (germline): SGHKS, YYEKEE (reference sequence). The CDR3, as DNA: TGTGCCAGCAGCCACGCAATGACCGGGGAGCTGTTTTTT. This codes for CASSHAMTGELFF.

At least ten counts were recorded for this clonotype. Since it is a stray read in a library aimed at alpha chains, this beta chain has a size that is not meaningful. This chain links TRBV6-2 or TRBV6-3 with TRBJ1-1, with D unresolved. V dropped 4 bases and J dropped 3 bases, with 12 bases sitting between them. The germline CDR1 and CDR2 sequences are MNHEY and SVGEGT. The CDR3 length is 14 residues. In nucleotides, the CDR3 is TGTGCCAGCAGTTCCTACCGACCGTACACTGAAGCTTTCTTT. Translation gives CASSSYRPYTEAFF.

This clonotype was detected many times. The library was designed around alpha chains, so this beta chain is a stray read whose abundance carries little weight. This chain joins TRBV7-3 and TRBJ2-3, with D possibly matching TRBD2 (6 bases). The length of the CDR3 is 15 residues. Germline V CDR1 and CDR2: SGHTA, FQGTGA. Trimming cost V 4 bases and J 3 bases, with 14 bases left between them. The CDR3 spells CASSSNRRGTDTQYF. The DNA for the CDR3 is TGTGCCAGCAGCTCCAACCGGCGGGGAACAGATACGCAGTATTTT.

This clonotype was counted at least ten times. Because this beta chain is a stray read in a library intended to capture alpha chains, its abundance should not be given much weight. This chain joins TRBV11-2 and TRBJ2-3; a possible D gene is TRBD1 (6 bases). The germline V gene encodes CDR1 SGHAT and CDR2 FQNNGV. The CDR3 is made up of 15 amino acids. The V end was cut by 5 bases, the J end by 2 bases, with 14 bases between. The CDR3 region is CASSTKTGFTDTQYF. The CDR3 region has the DNA TGTGCCAGCAGCACCAAGACAGGATTCACAGATACGCAGTATTTT.

This clonotype came up many times. A library prepared for alpha chains yielded this beta chain as an off-target read; its size is of little meaning. The chain links TRBV7-8 to TRBJ2-5; 13 bases match TRBD2. Trimming took 6 bases from V and 5 from J; bases not matched to a gene: 9. Germline V gene lookup returns CDR1 SGHVS and CDR2 FQNEAQ. CDR3 length equals 16 residues. Written as DNA, the CDR3 is TGTGCCAGCAGTCGGGGGACTAGCGGGGCCATCGAGACCCAGTACTTC. This codes for CASSRGTSGAIETQYF.

This clonotype was detected many times. This beta chain came through as a stray read in a library set up for alpha chains, and its size says little. This chain links TRBV11-2 with TRBJ2-1, with 8 bases aligning to TRBD2. The junction had 3 bases not matched to a gene; V was cut back by 1 base and J by 4 bases. The CDR3 covers 15 residues. Germline CDR1 SGHAT, CDR2 FQNNGV. Here the CDR3 reads CASSLGLAGYNEQFF. The CDR3 DNA reads as TGTGCCAGCAGCTTAGGCTTAGCGGGGTACAATGAGCAGTTCTTC. The variable domain in full, completed from reference TRBV11-2 and TRBJ2-1, reads EAGVAQSPRYKIIEKRQSVAFWCNPISGHATLYWYQQILGQGPKLLIQFQNNGVVDDSQLPKDRFSAERLKGVDSTLKIQPAKLEDSAVYLCASSLGLAGYNEQFFGPGTRLTVL.

This clonotype was found many times. This beta chain lies outside the target of a library built for alpha chains; its clone size means little. The V gene is TRBV13, the J gene TRBJ2-1, with 11 bases that match TRBD2. The CDR3 runs 14 residues. The V gene's germline CDR1 is PRHDT and CDR2 FYEKMQ (reference sequence). V lost 7 bases to trimming and J lost 7 bases; unmatched junction nucleotides: 6. The CDR3 DNA is TGTGCCAGCACCAAGAGACTAGCGGGGAATGAGCAGTTCTTC. Translating it yields CASTKRLAGNEQFF.

This clonotype was picked up many times. This beta chain came through as a stray read in a library set up for alpha chains, and its size says little. The chain recombines TRBV15 with TRBJ1-2; D is undetermined. The CDR3 contains 12 residues. The V gene's germline CDR1 is LNHNV and CDR2 YYDKDF (reference sequence). V was pared by 5 bases and J by 4 bases, with 8 bases between. CDR3 protein: CATSALSYGYTF. The CDR3 nucleotides are TGTGCCACCAGCGCCCTGAGCTATGGCTACACCTTC.

Regarding this clonotype: The library was prepared for alpha chains; this beta chain is a stray read, so its frequency means little. The V call is TRBV5-5, the J call TRBJ2-1, with D possibly being TRBD2 (5 bases). CDR1 is SGHKS, CDR2 YYEKEE, per germline (reference sequence). The CDR3 length is 15 residues. V dropped 0 bases and J dropped 7 bases, with 14 bases sitting between them. CDR3 sequence reads: CASSLVAGASNEQFF. In DNA, the CDR3 is TGTGCCAGCAGCTTGGTTGCGGGTGCGTCGAATGAGCAGTTCTTC.

In this sample, this clonotype turned up many times. A library prepared for alpha chains yielded this beta chain as an off-target read; its size is of little meaning. This chain joins TRBV5-5 and TRBJ1-6; D unclear. The germline V and J ends were trimmed by 1 base and 6 bases, with 5 bases remaining between them. Germline CDR1 is SGHKS and CDR2 is YYEKEE (reference sequence). This CDR3 is built from 13 residues. CDR3 region: CASSLYGNSPLHF. The CDR3 nucleotides are TGTGCCAGCAGCTTGTACGGTAATTCACCCCTCCACTTT.

This clonotype is medium-sized by share. This beta chain was picked up by a library intended for alpha chains and is off target, so its count carries little meaning. The gene calls are TRBV5-5 and TRBJ1-2, with 8 bases aligning to TRBD1. Unmatched junction bases numbered 14, after V lost 3 bases and J lost 4 bases. The CDR3 extends over 17 amino acids. CDR1 is SGHKS, CDR2 YYEKEE, per germline (reference sequence). CDR3 sequence reads: CASSSRRETGDRYGYTF. The CDR3, as DNA: TGTGCCAGCAGCTCCCGCCGTGAGACAGGGGATCGCTATGGCTACACCTTC.

This clonotype was found many times. Since the library was made to target alpha chains, this beta chain is a stray read and its abundance is not meaningful. This chain uses TRBV12-3 or TRBV12-4 with TRBJ1-4; D might be TRBD1 (5 bases). V lost 1 base to trimming and J lost 5 bases, with 11 bases between them. The CDR3 spans 15 residues. The CDR3 DNA sequence: TGTGCCAGCAGTTTAGTGGGCAGGGTGAATGAAAAACTGTTTTTT. Amino acids: CASSLVGRVNEKLFF.

This clonotype was detected ten times or more. With the library built for alpha chains, this beta chain is off target and its frequency is not meaningful. V and J are TRBV20-1 and TRBJ2-4; D call uncertain. Germline V gives CDR1 DFQATT, CDR2 SNEGSKA (reference sequence). The CDR3 sequence is 14 residues long. V gave up 1 base and J gave up 2 bases, with 9 bases separating them. CDR3 region: CSARVAVPKNIQYF. The CDR3, as DNA: TGCAGTGCTAGAGTTGCGGTTCCCAAAAACATTCAGTACTTC.

Within the sample, this clonotype is medium-sized. Because this beta chain is a stray read in a library intended to capture alpha chains, its abundance should not be given much weight. This sequence joins TRBV7-9 and TRBJ1-5; D ambiguous. This CDR3 is 13 amino acids long. Trimming left V 3 bases short and J 5 bases short, with 8 bases between. From germline, CDR1 is SEHNR and CDR2 FQNEAQ (reference sequence). The CDR3 spells CASSFQVDQPQHF. In DNA form, the CDR3 reads TGTGCCAGCAGCTTCCAGGTAGATCAGCCCCAGCATTTT.

This clonotype was seen repeatedly, ten times or more. Since the library was made to target alpha chains, this beta chain is a stray read and its abundance is not meaningful. V is TRBV10-3 and J is TRBJ2-2; the match to TRBD1 covers 8 bases. V shed 11 bases and J 6 bases; nucleotides not matched to a gene: 11. CDR3 size: 14 residues. Germline lookup yields CDR1 ENHRY and CDR2 SYGVKD. The CDR3: CASTRGGQAGELFF. The DNA for the CDR3 is TGTGCCTCTACCCGAGGGGGACAGGCCGGGGAGCTGTTTTTT.

This clonotype is categorized as medium-sized. This beta chain is a stray read from a library made for alpha chains; its abundance is not meaningful. The chain uses TRBV7-9 and TRBJ2-1, with 9 bases fitting TRBD2. Germline V lookup: CDR1 SEHNR, CDR2 FQNEAQ (reference sequence). Trimming took 4 bases from V and 6 from J; bases not matched to a gene: 10. The CDR3 is 16 amino acids. CDR3 in amino acids: CASSSWETSGINEQFF. The CDR3 coding sequence is TGTGCCAGCAGCTCCTGGGAGACTAGCGGAATCAATGAGCAGTTCTTC.

This clonotype has ten or more counts. This beta chain slipped into a library made for alpha chains as a stray read, so its size is not meaningful. V and J are TRBV12-3 or TRBV12-4 and TRBJ2-2; D remains ambiguous. With 6 bases removed from V and 7 bases from J, the gap between germline ends came to 12 bases. The CDR3 runs to 13 residues. Here the CDR3 DNA reads TGTGCCAGCAGAGCAGTCATAGGCGGGGAGCTGTTTTTT. Translating gives CASRAVIGGELFF.

A word on this clonotype: This beta chain represents an off-target read in a library built for alpha chains; its size is of limited meaning. The chain couples TRBV6-5 to TRBJ2-5; 7 nucleotides agree with TRBD1. CDR1 and CDR2 (germline): MNHEY, SVGAGI. The CDR3 is 16 amino acids. V was pared by 6 bases and J by 0 bases, with 10 bases of the junction left unmatched. Here the CDR3 DNA reads TGTGCCAGCAGAAAACCCTGGACAGGACACCAAGAGACCCAGTACTTC. Its translation: CASRKPWTGHQETQYF.

This clonotype was counted at least ten times. This beta chain is a stray sequence in a library constructed for alpha chains; its clone size is not meaningful. The chain has TRBV7-9 and TRBJ2-7; TRBD2 might be the D (6 bases). This CDR3 comprises 15 residues. Germline CDR1 SEHNR, CDR2 FQNEAQ (reference sequence). V dropped 0 bases and J dropped 5 bases, with 14 bases sitting between them. Written as DNA, the CDR3 is TGTGCCAGCAGCTTAGCGCGGTCCCGGGAGAACGAGCAGTACTTC. This sequence encodes CASSLARSRENEQYF.

In this sample, this clonotype turned up many times. This beta chain slipped into a library made for alpha chains as a stray read, so its size is not meaningful. The V and J genes are TRBV20-1 and TRBJ2-5; D not certain. CDR3 size: 12 residues. V gave up 6 bases and J gave up 2 bases, with 10 bases separating them. Germline-derived CDR1 and CDR2 are DFQATT and SNEGSKA (reference sequence). CDR3 in amino acids: CSAVGWQETQYF. The CDR3 DNA sequence: TGCAGTGCAGTAGGGTGGCAAGAGACCCAGTACTTC.

This clonotype is medium-sized within its sample. This beta chain slipped into a library made for alpha chains as a stray read, so its size is not meaningful. V usage is TRBV2 and J usage is TRBJ1-1; D may be TRBD1 (5 bases). V shed 4 bases and J shed 11 bases, with 14 bases lying between them. Germline CDR1 and CDR2: SNHLY and FYNNEI. CDR3 length: 12 residues. CDR3 amino acids: CASSVVGRRAFF. The CDR3 region has the DNA TGTGCCAGCAGTGTGGTGGGGCGGCGGGCTTTCTTT.

This clonotype was recorded many times. Little can be read into the size of this beta chain, an off-target read in a library designed for alpha chains. The chain is built from TRBV7-9 and TRBJ2-5, with 12 nucleotides matching TRBD2. V was clipped by 5 bases and J by 3 bases; unmatched bases: 4. Germline V gives CDR1 SEHNR, CDR2 FQNEAQ (reference sequence). This CDR3 contains 15 residues. As DNA, the CDR3 is TGTGCCAGCAGCCTTGGACTAGCGGGGAAAGAGACCCAGTACTTC. Protein product: CASSLGLAGKETQYF.

Sample share makes this clonotype medium-sized. Because the library targeted alpha chains, this beta chain is an off-target read whose size means little. The J gene is TRBJ2-1, the V gene TRBV4-3, with 11 bases matching TRBD2. Unmatched junction bases numbered 7, after V lost 0 bases and J lost 6 bases. The CDR3 covers 17 residues. Looked up from germline, CDR1 is LGHNA and CDR2 is YSLEER. For the CDR3, the DNA is TGCGCCAGCAGCCAAGACCCTGCTAGCGGGGGGTTCAATGAGCAGTTCTTC. Translation: CASSQDPASGGFNEQFF.

This clonotype was seen ten or more times. This beta chain was picked up by a library intended for alpha chains and is off target, so its count carries little meaning. The rearrangement links TRBV15 to TRBJ2-1; TRBD2 is a possible D gene (7 bases). Germline-derived CDR1 and CDR2 are LNHNV and YYDKDF (reference sequence). The CDR3 runs to 16 residues. Trimming pared 4 bases from V and 6 bases from J, leaving 19 bases between. Written as DNA, the CDR3 is TGTGCCACCAGCACCAAACGGGGGGCGTGGAGCAATGAGCAGTTCTTC. This sequence encodes CATSTKRGAWSNEQFF. Supplemented by reference TRBV15 and TRBJ2-1, the full variable domain reads DAMVIQNPRYQVTQFGKPVTLSCSQTLNHNVMYWYQQKSSQAPKLLFHYYDKDFNNEADTPDNFQSRRPNTSFCFLDIRSPGLGDTAMYLCATSTKRGAWSNEQFFGPGTRLTVL.

This clonotype was counted many times. This beta chain is an unintended read in a library built for alpha chains; its size means little. The CDR3 reads CASSEGIGGGADTQYF. As DNA, the CDR3 is TGTGCCAGCAGCGAGGGGATCGGGGGCGGTGCAGATACGCAGTATTTT. The chain carries TRBV7-9 and TRBJ2-3; D may match TRBD1 or TRBD2 (6 bases each). The CDR3 is made up of 16 amino acids. Germline lookup yields CDR1 SEHNR and CDR2 FQNEAQ (reference sequence). V was cut by 5 bases and J by 4 bases, with 19 bases left in between.

This clonotype has at least ten counts. A read error may explain this, as a much larger clone is one base away. A library made for alpha chains picked up this beta chain off target, so its size means little. This chain connects TRBV13 to TRBJ2-3; no definite D call. V lost 5 bases, J lost 2 bases, and 14 bases lay in between. This CDR3 region has 15 residues. Germline CDR1 PRHDT, CDR2 FYEKMQ (reference sequence). CDR3 nucleotide sequence: TGTGCCAGCAGCACCCCCGCAGGTAACACAGATACGCAGTATTTT. Protein product: CASSTPAGNTDTQYF.

A few counts support this clonotype. This beta chain turned up in a library designed for alpha chains; as an off-target read, its abundance says little. This chain connects TRBV28 to TRBJ2-3, with D possibly TRBD1 on 6 matching bases. V lost 9 bases and J lost 0, with 10 bases in between. The germline CDR1 and CDR2 sequences are MDHEN and SYDVKM. The CDR3 has 13 amino acids. The CDR3 here is CASGQPSTDTQYF. The CDR3 coding sequence is TGTGCCAGTGGACAGCCTAGCACAGATACGCAGTATTTT.